Shown below are 25 T cell receptor beta chains from a single sample sequenced in a study of blood T cells in healthy people across ages. Sample-barcoded 5' priming and a J-beta primer mix drove a second PCR of 7 to 11 cycles. TCRdb itself ran the 5' RACE reads through MiXCR, one entry per CDR3 protein. This table has over 1,200,000 distinct CDR3 sequences, 45% to 70% appearing once. Sequences were obtained from blood. The receptor source for this set is a man between 18 and 29 years old in good health.

This clonotype has only a few counts. V usage is TRBV28 and J usage is TRBJ1-1; 7 nucleotides line up with TRBD1. This CDR3 has 15 amino acids. The V segment lost 2 bases and the J segment 0 bases; nucleotides outside the gene matches: 3. CDR1 and CDR2 (germline): MDHEN, SYDVKM. CDR3 residues: CASSLRGQLNTEAFF. DNA of the CDR3: TGTGCCAGCAGTTTACGGGGACAGTTGAACACTGAAGCTTTCTTT.

The chain uses TRBV5-1 and TRBJ1-2; 9 nucleotides match TRBD1. CDR1 is SGHRS, CDR2 YFSETQ, per germline. This CDR3 spans 16 amino acids. V shed 3 bases and J 8 bases; nucleotides not matched to a gene: 14. The CDR3 loop is CASSSVTSGTGKGYTF. CDR3 sequence (DNA): TGCGCCAGCAGCTCGGTTACGTCCGGGACAGGGAAGGGCTACACCTTC.

The chain has TRBV27 and TRBJ2-1; TRBD2 aligns across 11 bases. The CDR3 runs to 19 residues. V trimming: 0 bases; J trimming: 0 bases; junction bases outside the gene matches: 7. Germline-derived CDR1 and CDR2 are MNHEY and SMNVEV (reference sequence). The CDR3 DNA reads TGTGCCAGCAGTTTATCCCCTGGGACTAGCGGAAGCTCCTACAATGAGCAGTTCTTC. This translates into CASSLSPGTSGSSYNEQFF.

This chain joins TRBV7-2 and TRBJ1-6; D is ambiguous. Germline V gene lookup returns CDR1 SGHTA and CDR2 FQGNSA. The CDR3 contains 17 residues. The V end was cut by 0 bases, the J end by 1 base, with 10 bases between. DNA for the CDR3: TGTGCCAGCAGCTTAGCGGGTGGAAAGTCCTATAATTCACCCCTCCACTTT. The encoded protein is CASSLAGGKSYNSPLHF.

V usage is TRBV20-1 and J usage is TRBJ2-7, with 7 bases matching TRBD2. The ends lost 1 base at V and 3 bases at J; junction bases unmatched: 3. Per the germline V gene, CDR1 is DFQATT and CDR2 is SNEGSKA (reference sequence). This CDR3 is 13 amino acids long. CDR3 loop: CSARAERGYEQYF. In DNA form, the CDR3 reads TGCAGTGCTAGAGCGGAGCGGGGCTACGAGCAGTACTTC.

This clonotype has more than one count but fewer than ten. The chain recombines TRBV4-2 with TRBJ2-5, with D unclear. Germline V gives CDR1 LGHNA, CDR2 YNFKEQ. The CDR3 is made up of 17 amino acids. The V gene lost 1 base and the J gene lost 2 bases, with 17 bases spanning the gap. Here the CDR3 reads CASSQVGESIIQETQYF. CDR3 nucleotide sequence: TGTGCCAGCAGCCAAGTCGGAGAGTCGATTATACAAGAGACCCAGTACTTC.

The V and J genes are TRBV28 and TRBJ1-2; unclear D gene. This CDR3 is built from 11 residues. V lost 7 bases and J lost 4, with 7 bases in between. Germline-derived CDR1 and CDR2 are MDHEN and SYDVKM. CDR3 in DNA: TGTGCCAGCATGGTTCGCTATGGCTACACCTTC. Translation: CASMVRYGYTF.

The V call is TRBV7-2, the J call TRBJ2-3, with D perhaps matching TRBD1 (6 bases). Trimming cost V 4 bases and J 0 bases, with 17 bases left between them. Germline-derived CDR1 and CDR2 are SGHTA and FQGNSA. CDR3 size: 17 residues. The CDR3 sequence: CASSSPTGILSTDTQYF. CDR3 nucleotide sequence: TGTGCCAGCAGCTCCCCTACAGGGATTCTCAGCACAGATACGCAGTATTTT. Looking up the rest from reference TRBV7-2 and TRBJ2-3 gives the full variable domain: GAGVSQSPSNKVTEKGKDVELRCDPISGHTALYWYRQSLGQGLEFLIYFQGNSAPDKSGLPSDRFSAERTGGSVSTLTIQRTQQEDSAVYLCASSSPTGILSTDTQYFGPGTRLTVL.

The J gene is TRBJ1-1, the V gene TRBV6-5; a possible D gene is TRBD1 (5 bases). Germline V gene data show CDR1 as MNHEY and CDR2 as SVGAGI. The V end lost 2 bases, the J end lost 8 bases, and 15 bases lay between the germline ends. The CDR3 is 14 amino acids. CDR3 sequence reads: CASSYPPGGAEAFF. CDR3 coding DNA: TGTGCCAGCAGTTACCCTCCAGGAGGGGCCGAAGCTTTCTTT.

The chain links TRBV6-5 to TRBJ2-3, with D perhaps TRBD2 (7 bases). The CDR3 has 14 residues. CDR1 and CDR2 from the germline V gene are MNHEY and SVGAGI. V lost 5 bases and J lost 1, with 10 bases in between. The CDR3 loop is CASSRGARTDTQYF. DNA for the CDR3: TGTGCCAGCAGTCGGGGGGCCCGCACAGATACGCAGTATTTT.

This clonotype appeared a single time. The rearrangement links TRBV12-3 or TRBV12-4 to TRBJ2-4; TRBD2 aligns across 8 bases. The length of the CDR3 is 17 residues. The V gene end was trimmed by 3 bases and the J gene end by 0 bases; junction bases not matched to a gene: 7. The DNA of the CDR3 is TGTGCCAGCAGTTTTGTTCGCGGGGGGCGAGCCAAAAACATTCAGTACTTC. Its protein product is CASSFVRGGRAKNIQYF.

This clonotype was recorded once. This chain links TRBV27 with TRBJ2-5, with 7 bases fitting TRBD1. The V gene end was trimmed by 6 bases and the J gene end by 5 bases; junction bases not matched to a gene: 12. Germline V gives CDR1 MNHEY, CDR2 SMNVEV (reference sequence). The CDR3 extends over 15 amino acids. This CDR3 is CASRPQGRLGETQYF. CDR3 sequence (DNA): TGTGCCAGCAGGCCACAGGGGCGACTGGGGGAGACCCAGTACTTC.

The gene calls are TRBV7-9 and TRBJ2-6; D perhaps matches TRBD1 (5 bases). Germline assignment: CDR1 SEHNR and CDR2 FQNEAQ (reference sequence). V was clipped by 0 bases and J by 4 bases, with 10 bases between them. The CDR3 consists of 16 residues. CDR3 in amino acids: CASSLADKDGANVLTF. DNA of the CDR3: TGTGCCAGCAGCTTAGCGGACAAGGACGGGGCCAACGTCCTGACTTTC.

This clonotype was seen more than once but under ten times. The rearrangement uses TRBV6-5 and TRBJ2-5; D remains unclear. The germline V gene has CDR1 MNHEY and CDR2 SVGAGI. The CDR3 is 14 amino acids. Trimming removed 6 bases at V and 4 bases at J, with 15 bases between. The CDR3 here is CASRPEKGLETQYF. The CDR3 DNA is TGTGCCAGCAGACCCGAAAAGGGTTTAGAGACCCAGTACTTC.

This chain's CDR3 is CASSEFRQGEQYF. As DNA, the CDR3 is TGTGCCAGCAGTGAATTTCGACAGGGCGAGCAGTACTTC. The rearrangement uses TRBV25-1 and TRBJ2-4; 7 positions match TRBD1. The J call could be wrong; TRBJ2-7 is a better fit for the DNA end. This CDR3 has 13 amino acids. Germline V CDR1 and CDR2: MGHDK, SYGVNS.

This sequence joins TRBV6-1 and TRBJ2-1; 9 bases map to TRBD1. This CDR3 is built from 15 residues. After removal of 3 bases from V and 8 bases from J, the junction contained 8 bases not matched to a gene. Germline V gene lookup returns CDR1 MNHNS and CDR2 SASEGT. This CDR3 is CASSDRDRETDEQFF. CDR3 bases: TGTGCCAGCAGTGACAGGGACAGGGAGACGGATGAGCAGTTCTTC.

This chain joins TRBV5-1 and TRBJ2-3, with 9 positions matching TRBD2. This CDR3 comprises 16 residues. The germline CDR1 and CDR2 sequences are SGHRS and YFSETQ. The V segment lost 2 bases and the J segment 5 bases; nucleotides outside the gene matches: 9. The chain's CDR3 is CASSFRVAGEVDTQYF. CDR3 nucleotide sequence: TGCGCCAGCAGCTTCCGGGTAGCGGGAGAAGTAGATACGCAGTATTTT. The full variable domain, rest sourced from reference TRBV5-1 and TRBJ2-3, is KAGVTQTPRYLIKTRGQQVTLSCSPISGHRSVSWYQQTPGQGLQFLFEYFSETQRNKGNFPGRFSGRQFSNSRSEMNVSTLELGDSALYLCASSFRVAGEVDTQYFGPGTRLTVL.

The sample holds a few counts of this clonotype. The rearrangement links TRBV6-5 to TRBJ1-2; possible D gene TRBD1, 5 bases. Germline loops: CDR1 MNHEY, CDR2 SVGAGI. Trimming pared 0 bases from V and 11 bases from J, leaving 10 bases between. The CDR3 extends over 12 amino acids. CDR3 DNA sequence: TGTGCCAGCAGTTACTCGAAGGGACCTTACACCTTC. Its translation is CASSYSKGPYTF.

This clonotype has a handful of counts. The chain uses TRBV12-3 or TRBV12-4 and TRBJ2-5; no clear D. V was cut by 3 bases and J by 5 bases, with 13 bases left in between. The CDR3 consists of 14 residues. Written as DNA, the CDR3 is TGTGCCAGCAGTTTCATTATCCACGCGGAGACCCAGTACTTC. This sequence encodes CASSFIIHAETQYF.

This clonotype has more than one count but fewer than ten. The gene calls are TRBV10-1 and TRBJ2-7; TRBD1 matches 8 bases. This CDR3 contains 15 residues. The V gene end was trimmed by 2 bases and the J gene end by 7 bases; junction bases not matched to a gene: 10. Germline V lookup: CDR1 WNHNN, CDR2 SYGVQD (reference sequence). The CDR3 loop is CASSETGQGRGEQYF. CDR3 nucleotide sequence: TGCGCCAGCAGTGAGACCGGACAGGGAAGGGGGGAGCAGTACTTC.

This chain connects TRBV13 to TRBJ2-5; D is unresolved. The germline CDR1 and CDR2 sequences are PRHDT and FYEKMQ (reference sequence). The CDR3 covers 13 residues. The germline V and J ends were trimmed by 5 bases and 4 bases, with 11 bases remaining between them. This CDR3 is CASSGQRRETQYF. The CDR3 DNA reads as TGTGCCAGCAGCGGGCAGCGTCGAGAGACCCAGTACTTC.

The chain carries TRBV20-1 and TRBJ2-5; 7 nucleotides agree with TRBD2. After removal of 5 bases from V and 1 base from J, the junction contained 7 bases not matched to a gene. Germline V lookup: CDR1 DFQATT, CDR2 SNEGSKA (reference sequence). The CDR3 runs to 14 residues. In DNA, the CDR3 is TGCAGTGCTGGACTAGGGACCTCCCAAGAGACCCAGTACTTC. It codes for CSAGLGTSQETQYF.

The V and J genes are TRBV7-9 and TRBJ2-7; D possibly corresponds to TRBD1 (6 bases). Germline V CDR1 and CDR2: SEHNR, FQNEAQ (reference sequence). This CDR3 has 20 residues. Trimming left V 5 bases short and J 0 bases short, with 29 bases between. The CDR3 reads CASSPIRQGNFEYSSYEQYF. For the CDR3, the DNA is TGTGCCAGCAGCCCAATTCGCCAGGGGAATTTCGAATATAGCTCCTACGAGCAGTACTTC.

The CDR3 loop reads CASSQDQGIGTEAFF. As DNA, the CDR3 is TGCGCCAGCAGCCAAGATCAAGGGATAGGAACTGAAGCTTTCTTT. V is TRBV4-1 and J is TRBJ1-1, with D uncertain. CDR3 size: 15 residues. The V end lost 0 bases, the J end lost 5 bases, and 13 bases lay between the germline ends. CDR1 and CDR2 (germline): MGHRA, YSYEKL.

V and J are TRBV4-2 and TRBJ2-7, with TRBD1 identical over 12 bases. The V gene end was trimmed by 2 bases and the J gene end by 9 bases; junction bases not matched to a gene: 11. This CDR3 has 16 residues. Germline CDR1 LGHNA, CDR2 YNFKEQ. CDR3 DNA sequence: TGTGCCAGCAGCCAACCTCCGGGACAGGGGGCATTTGTGCAGTACTTC. As protein: CASSQPPGQGAFVQYF.